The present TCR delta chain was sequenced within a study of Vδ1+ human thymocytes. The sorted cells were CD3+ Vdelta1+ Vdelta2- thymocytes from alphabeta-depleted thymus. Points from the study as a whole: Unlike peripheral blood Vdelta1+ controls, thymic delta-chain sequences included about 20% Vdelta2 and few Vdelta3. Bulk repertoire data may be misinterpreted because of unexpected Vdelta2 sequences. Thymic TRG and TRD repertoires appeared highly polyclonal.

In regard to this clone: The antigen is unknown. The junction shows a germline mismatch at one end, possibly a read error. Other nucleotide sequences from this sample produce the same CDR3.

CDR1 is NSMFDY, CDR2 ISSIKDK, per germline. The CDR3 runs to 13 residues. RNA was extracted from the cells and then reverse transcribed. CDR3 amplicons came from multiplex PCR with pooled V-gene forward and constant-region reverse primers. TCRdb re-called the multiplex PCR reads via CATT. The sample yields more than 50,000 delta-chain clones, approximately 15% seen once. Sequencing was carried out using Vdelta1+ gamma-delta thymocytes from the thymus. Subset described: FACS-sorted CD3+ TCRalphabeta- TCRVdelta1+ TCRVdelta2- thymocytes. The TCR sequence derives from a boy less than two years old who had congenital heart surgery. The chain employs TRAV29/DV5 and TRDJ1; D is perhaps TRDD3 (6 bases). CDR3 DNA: TGTGCCGCAAGCGCGAACCTGGGGGATAAACTCATCTTT. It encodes CAASANLGDKLIF.